The 19 T cell receptor beta chains below all came from one sample that was sequenced in a study of early stage breast cancer tumors. Profiling relied on immunoSEQ multiplex PCR, and the TCRdb table lists in-frame clones only, not all of them. The table records more than 60,000 clones, more than 60% of them present only once. The sample was blood. The receptors were sampled from a person in their sixties or seventies with breast cancer.

The chain's CDR3 is CASRPPGGINEKLFF. The CDR3 coding sequence is TGTGCCAGCAGACCACCAGGTGGGATTAATGAAAAACTGTTTTTT. V is TRBV6-5 and J is TRBJ1-4; no firm D call. The V end lost 6 bases, the J end lost 4 bases, and 15 bases lay between the germline ends. The CDR3 totals 15 residues. The germline CDR1 and CDR2 sequences are MNHEY and SVGAGI.

The chain joins TRBV5-1 to TRBJ1-6, with D hard to call. Between the trimmed V and J ends, which lost 0 bases and 3 bases, there was a span of 7 bases. The CDR3 spans 15 residues. CDR1 SGHRS and CDR2 YFSETQ come from the germline V gene. CDR3 in amino acids: CASSLGHNYNSPLHF. DNA for the CDR3: TGCGCCAGCAGCTTGGGACATAACTATAATTCACCCCTCCACTTT.

This clone was seen a single time. V is TRBV4-1 and J is TRBJ1-3, with 8 bases lining up with TRBD1. V dropped 2 bases and J dropped 2; count of bases not matched to a gene: 5. This CDR3 comprises 16 residues. In germline, CDR1 is MGHRA, CDR2 YSYEKL. The CDR3 here is CASSQPTDRAGNTIYF. The CDR3 DNA reads TGCGCCAGCAGCCAACCGACGGACAGGGCTGGAAACACCATATATTTT.

The gene calls are TRBV9 and TRBJ2-2; D unclear. V was clipped by 4 bases and J by 6 bases, with 7 bases between them. This CDR3 contains 12 residues. Germline assignment: CDR1 SGDLS and CDR2 YYNGEE. For the CDR3, the DNA is TGTGCCAGCAGCCCCCACGCCGGGGAGCTGTTTTTT. Its protein is CASSPHAGELFF.

This chain joins TRBV7-9 and TRBJ1-4; no reliable D call. The germline gives CDR1 SEHNR, CDR2 FQNEAQ (reference sequence). The CDR3 has 16 amino acids. V dropped 4 bases and J dropped 0 bases, with 12 bases sitting between them. Here the CDR3 reads CASSSKQSATNEKLFF. CDR3 nucleotide sequence: TGTGCCAGCAGCTCTAAGCAGTCTGCAACTAATGAAAAACTGTTTTTT.

A single count supports this clone. V usage is TRBV5-1 and J usage is TRBJ1-2; possible D gene TRBD1, 6 bases. The V and J ends lost 6 bases and 3 bases respectively, with 18 bases between them. Germline CDR1 SGHRS, CDR2 YFSETQ. The CDR3 is 15 residues long. Written as DNA, the CDR3 is TGCGCCAGCAACCCAACCGGGACAAGGGACTATGGCTACACCTTC. Protein product: CASNPTGTRDYGYTF. Full variable domain (missing parts from reference TRBV5-1 and TRBJ1-2): KAGVTQTPRYLIKTRGQQVTLSCSPISGHRSVSWYQQTPGQGLQFLFEYFSETQRNKGNFPGRFSGRQFSNSRSEMNVSTLELGDSALYLCASNPTGTRDYGYTFGSGTRLTVV.

The chain links TRBV9 to TRBJ2-7, with D perhaps TRBD2 (6 bases). V lost 0 bases, J lost 3 bases, and 10 bases lay in between. CDR1 and CDR2 (germline): SGDLS, YYNGEE. The CDR3 has 14 amino acids. This CDR3 reads CASSVEVGGYEQYF. The DNA of the CDR3 is TGTGCCAGCAGCGTAGAGGTGGGAGGCTACGAGCAGTACTTC.

This clone was seen more than once but under ten times. The chain employs TRBV28 and TRBJ1-2; D gene ambiguous. The CDR3 runs 15 residues. The V gene lost 3 bases and the J gene lost 4 bases, with 15 bases spanning the gap. CDR1 is MDHEN and CDR2 is SYDVKM in the germline V gene. CDR3 bases: TGTGCCAGCAGTTTCGCCTTAAGGGCGTCCTATGGCTACACCTTC. Translating it yields CASSFALRASYGYTF.

CDR3 amino acids: CASTWGGTYGYTF. CDR3 DNA sequence: TGTGCCAGCACCTGGGGGGGTACCTATGGCTACACCTTC. This chain connects TRBV28 to TRBJ1-2; possibly TRBD1 for D (5 bases). Trimming pared 7 bases from V and 4 bases from J, leaving 13 bases between. The CDR3 spans 13 residues. Germline CDR1 is MDHEN and CDR2 is SYDVKM.

This rearrangement joins TRBV7-6 to TRBJ2-7; D may be TRBD1 (5 bases). Trimming removed 3 bases from V and 5 bases from J, with 17 bases in between. CDR3 length equals 15 residues. CDR1 is SGHVS, CDR2 FNYEAQ, per germline. The CDR3 here is CASSLSGNPGNEQYF. CDR3 DNA: TGTGCCAGCAGCTTGTCCGGTAACCCAGGGAACGAGCAGTACTTC.

The rearrangement links TRBV5-4 to TRBJ1-2; D perhaps matches TRBD1 (6 bases). This CDR3 comprises 15 residues. V dropped 0 bases and J dropped 4 bases, with 13 bases sitting between them. Germline CDR1 reads SGHNT; CDR2 reads YYREEE (reference sequence). CDR3 sequence: CASSLGQDVIYGYTF. The CDR3, as DNA: TGTGCCAGCAGCTTGGGACAGGATGTCATCTATGGCTACACCTTC.

This chain connects TRBV19 to TRBJ1-1; 9 bases map to TRBD1. The CDR3 has 12 residues. V dropped 3 bases and J dropped 12; count of bases not matched to a gene: 5. Germline CDR1 is LNHDA and CDR2 is SQIVND (reference sequence). CDR3 amino acids: CASSMGQGTTFF. DNA for the CDR3: TGTGCCAGTAGTATGGGACAGGGCACAACTTTCTTT. The full variable domain, with the rest looked up from reference TRBV19 and TRBJ1-1, is DGGITQSPKYLFRKEGQNVTLSCEQNLNHDAMYWYRQDPGQGLRLIYYSQIVNDFQKGDIAEGYSVSREKKESFPLTVTSAQKNPTAFYLCASSMGQGTTFFGQGTRLTVV.

This chain links TRBV7-2 with TRBJ2-7; possible D gene TRBD2, 5 bases. The CDR3 is 14 residues long. Germline CDR1 is SGHTA and CDR2 is FQGNSA. The V and J ends lost 5 bases and 0 bases respectively, with 11 bases between them. CDR3 sequence reads: CASSHTTSSYEQYF. The DNA of the CDR3 is TGTGCCAGCAGCCATACAACTAGCTCCTACGAGCAGTACTTC.

J is TRBJ1-2 and V is TRBV25-1, with TRBD1 identical over 7 bases. Germline trimming cut 3 bases from V and 2 bases from J; bases unmatched to any gene: 3. Per the germline V gene, CDR1 is MGHDK and CDR2 is SYGVNS. The CDR3 loop spans 14 amino acids. For the CDR3, the DNA is TGTGCCAGCAGTGACACGACAGGGAACTATGGCTACACCTTC. It specifies CASSDTTGNYGYTF.

The genes are TRBV4-1 and TRBJ2-3; 8 bases line up with TRBD2. Germline assignment: CDR1 MGHRA and CDR2 YSYEKL. V shed 3 bases and J 10 bases; nucleotides not matched to a gene: 30. CDR3 length: 21 residues. Here the CDR3 reads CASSHTQDPRDPGLGLKAQYF. The CDR3 nucleotides read TGCGCCAGCAGCCACACGCAAGACCCCAGAGACCCGGGACTAGGCCTCAAGGCGCAGTATTTT.

The chain carries TRBV9 and TRBJ2-1, with 13 nucleotides matching TRBD2. Germline trimming cut 0 bases from V and 9 bases from J; bases unmatched to any gene: 6. CDR1 is SGDLS and CDR2 is YYNGEE in the germline V gene. The CDR3 totals 16 residues. CDR3 nucleotide sequence: TGTGCCAGCAGCGTAGCTTGGACTAGCGGGGGCGGTGAGCAGTTCTTC. As protein: CASSVAWTSGGGEQFF.

The chain recombines TRBV6-1 with TRBJ2-3; TRBD2 aligns across 12 bases. Germline trimming cut 7 bases from V and 8 bases from J; bases unmatched to any gene: 10. The CDR3 is 15 residues long. CDR1 and CDR2 from the germline V gene are MNHNS and SASEGT. The CDR3 DNA is TGTGCCAGCACGACTAGCGGGGGATCTCACGGTACGCAGTATTTT. Translated: CASTTSGGSHGTQYF.

The chain is built from TRBV30 and TRBJ1-2; unclear D gene. Trimming removed 0 bases from V and 5 bases from J, with 13 bases in between. Germline V gene lookup returns CDR1 GTSNPN and CDR2 SVGIG (reference sequence). The CDR3 loop spans 14 amino acids. The CDR3: CAWSVVQRTYGYTF. CDR3 sequence (DNA): TGTGCCTGGAGTGTGGTACAGCGAACATATGGCTACACCTTC.

This clone was found a few times. The V gene is TRBV29-1, the J gene TRBJ1-1, with D unresolved. The CDR3 loop spans 9 amino acids. In germline, CDR1 is SQVTM, CDR2 ANQGSEA. The V end lost 1 base, the J end lost 7 bases, and 1 base lay between the germline ends. The CDR3 DNA sequence: TGCAGCGTTGAAGGTGAAGCTTTCTTT. Translated: CSVEGEAFF.